The next 30 T cell receptor beta chains were all read from a single sample in a study of T cell responses to AZD1222 COVID-19 vaccine. TCRdb keeps only in-frame clones here, not all; method: immunoSEQ multiplex PCR. The profile shows under 70,000 clones, around 84% of them singletons. Sequenced here: peripheral blood, sampled on day 0 of AZD1222 vaccination. The receptors originated from an adult in good health.

This clone was counted only a few times. The chain joins TRBV10-2 to TRBJ1-2; no reliable D call. The CDR3 has 13 residues. The germline V gene has CDR1 WSHSY and CDR2 SAAADI. The V end was cut by 2 bases, the J end by 3 bases, with 7 bases between. The CDR3, as DNA: TGCGCCAGCAGTGAGGTGGCATACTATGGCTACACCTTC. Encoded protein: CASSEVAYYGYTF.

This chain joins TRBV28 and TRBJ1-5; D not certain. This CDR3 contains 10 residues. The germline gives CDR1 MDHEN, CDR2 SYDVKM. V lost 6 bases and J 11 bases, leaving 8 bases between the germline ends. This CDR3 is CASSQRAQHF. The CDR3 nucleotides read TGTGCCAGCAGCCAGAGGGCCCAGCATTTT.

The chain uses TRBV16 and TRBJ1-2; D call uncertain. V was shortened by 0 bases and J by 2 bases, with 16 bases between the two germline ends. CDR1 and CDR2 (germline): KGHSY, FQNENV. The CDR3 length is 17 residues. CDR3 sequence reads: CASSQSIPKRNNYGYTF. The CDR3 DNA reads TGTGCCAGCAGCCAATCGATACCGAAACGGAACAACTATGGCTACACCTTC.

This clone occurred a few times. CDR3 residues: CASSGQANEQFF. The CDR3 bases are TGCGCCAGCAGTGGCCAGGCCAATGAGCAGTTCTTC. The chain has TRBV10-1 and TRBJ2-1; D gene uncertain. V was shortened by 4 bases and J by 6 bases, with 7 bases between the two germline ends. CDR1 is WNHNN and CDR2 is SYGVQD in the germline V gene (reference sequence). This CDR3 is 12 amino acids long.

The chain has TRBV7-9 and TRBJ1-3, with D hard to call. The V end was cut by 1 base, the J end by 3 bases, with 10 bases between. CDR1 and CDR2 from the germline V gene are SEHNR and FQNEAQ (reference sequence). The CDR3 is 15 amino acids. CDR3 sequence reads: CASSLVSGFGNTIYF. The CDR3 coding sequence is TGTGCCAGCAGCTTAGTCTCGGGGTTTGGAAACACCATATATTTT.

For the CDR3, the DNA is TGTGCCAGCAGCGTAGAACTAGCAGTCAATGAGCAGTTCTTC. Translating gives CASSVELAVNEQFF. The genes are TRBV9 and TRBJ2-1, with D possibly being TRBD2 (6 bases). Germline loops: CDR1 SGDLS, CDR2 YYNGEE. Trimming cost V 0 bases and J 6 bases, with 10 bases left between them. This CDR3 is built from 14 residues. Based on the CDR3 plus reference TRBV9 and TRBJ2-1, the full variable domain is DSGVTQTPKHLITATGQRVTLRCSPRSGDLSVYWYQQSLDQGLQFLIQYYNGEERAKGNILERFSAQQFPDLHSELNLSSLELGDSALYFCASSVELAVNEQFFGPGTRLTVL.

This sequence joins TRBV11-1 and TRBJ1-3, with D perhaps matching TRBD1 (6 bases). CDR1 and CDR2 (germline): SGHAT, FQDESV (reference sequence). There are 16 residues in the CDR3. The V end lost 5 bases, the J end lost 0 bases, and 14 bases lay between the germline ends. The CDR3 DNA reads as TGTGCCAGCAGCCCCCGGACAGCCCGCTCTGGAAACACCATATATTTT. Amino acids: CASSPRTARSGNTIYF.

CDR3 nucleotide sequence: TGTGCCAGCAGCTTAGCGCCCAGGGGAACCTACGAGCAGTACTTC. It translates to CASSLAPRGTYEQYF. The chain employs TRBV7-2 and TRBJ2-7; D might be TRBD1 (6 bases). The V gene lost 0 bases and the J gene lost 2 bases, with 11 bases spanning the gap. The CDR3 contains 15 residues. Looked up from germline, CDR1 is SGHTA and CDR2 is FQGNSA.

This chain joins TRBV28 and TRBJ1-3; D unclear. The CDR3 has 15 residues. Germline assignment: CDR1 MDHEN and CDR2 SYDVKM. V lost 1 base and J lost 2, with 9 bases in between. The DNA for the CDR3 is TGTGCCAGCAGTTTATTCGGGGAGCCTGGAAACACCATATATTTT. Translating it yields CASSLFGEPGNTIYF.

V gene TRBV4-2 combines with J gene TRBJ2-1; 8 positions agree with TRBD2. CDR1 is LGHNA and CDR2 is YNFKEQ in the germline V gene. V dropped 0 bases and J dropped 7; count of bases not matched to a gene: 8. This CDR3 has 16 residues. CDR3 coding DNA: TGTGCCAGCAGCCAAGATCCCGGGACTAGTAGGAATGAGCAGTTCTTC. This sequence encodes CASSQDPGTSRNEQFF.

This chain connects TRBV4-3 to TRBJ1-1; no definite D call. Germline V gene sequence: CDR1 LGHNA, CDR2 YSLEER. The CDR3 loop spans 14 amino acids. V lost 4 bases and J 2 bases, leaving 11 bases between the germline ends. The CDR3 sequence: CASSPQATNTEAFF. In DNA, the CDR3 is TGCGCCAGCAGCCCCCAGGCTACTAACACTGAAGCTTTCTTT.

The chain joins TRBV19 to TRBJ1-5; D not resolved. CDR1 LNHDA and CDR2 SQIVND come from the germline V gene (reference sequence). The V end lost 1 base, the J end lost 0 bases, and 10 bases lay between the germline ends. CDR3 length: 16 residues. The CDR3 nucleotides are TGTGCCAGTAGTATAGGAGTTAGCTATAGCAATCAGCCCCAGCATTTT. Translated: CASSIGVSYSNQPQHF.

The chain employs TRBV6-5 and TRBJ2-2, with TRBD1 as a possible D gene (6 bases). Germline-derived CDR1 and CDR2 are MNHEY and SVGAGI. Trimming shortened V by 0 bases and J by 8 bases, and 10 bases separated the two germline ends. The CDR3 totals 14 residues. The CDR3 region is CASSYSAGAGELFF. CDR3 sequence (DNA): TGTGCCAGCAGTTACTCAGCAGGGGCTGGGGAGCTGTTTTTT.

The V call is TRBV18, the J call TRBJ1-2; D possibly corresponds to TRBD1 (5 bases). With 2 bases removed from V and 8 bases from J, the gap between germline ends came to 9 bases. The CDR3 runs to 12 residues. Germline V gives CDR1 KGHSH, CDR2 LQKENI. The CDR3 sequence: CASSPGTGGYTF. The CDR3 bases are TGTGCCAGCTCACCAGGGACCGGCGGCTACACCTTC.

The chain combines TRBV7-9 with TRBJ1-5; a weak D match, TRBD1 (5 bases). The germline V gene has CDR1 SEHNR and CDR2 FQNEAQ (reference sequence). The CDR3 extends over 13 amino acids. Trimming took 1 base from V and 9 from J, leaving 10 bases between them. CDR3 in amino acids: CASSLGGQGPQHF. CDR3 DNA sequence: TGTGCCAGCAGCTTAGGGGGCCAAGGGCCCCAGCATTTT. The full variable domain, completed using reference TRBV7-9 and TRBJ1-5, is DTGVSQNPRHKITKRGQNVTFRCDPISEHNRLYWYRQTLGQGPEFLTYFQNEAQLEKSRLLSDRFSAERPKGSFSTLEIQRTEQGDSAMYLCASSLGGQGPQHFGDGTRLSIL.

The genes are TRBV5-4 and TRBJ1-4; D not certain. V was clipped by 0 bases and J by 10 bases, with 7 bases between them. The length of the CDR3 is 12 residues. Germline CDR1 reads SGHNT; CDR2 reads YYREEE (reference sequence). This CDR3 is CASSLDLRKLFF. As DNA, the CDR3 is TGTGCCAGCAGCTTGGACTTGAGAAAACTGTTTTTT.

This clone appeared a single time. The chain links TRBV4-2 to TRBJ1-2; D is unclear. Germline assignment: CDR1 LGHNA and CDR2 YNFKEQ. With 0 bases removed from V and 8 bases from J, the gap between germline ends came to 16 bases. The CDR3 has 15 amino acids. The CDR3 DNA sequence: TGTGCCAGCAGCCAAGAAGGGAATCTCAAGCGAGGCTACACCTTC. Encoded protein: CASSQEGNLKRGYTF.

The chain employs TRBV5-8 and TRBJ1-2; D remains ambiguous. This CDR3 spans 14 amino acids. The V gene's germline CDR1 is SGHTS and CDR2 YDEGEE. V lost 0 bases to trimming and J lost 8 bases, with 14 bases between them. CDR3 sequence reads: CASSLVGRREGYTF. CDR3 nucleotide sequence: TGTGCCAGCAGCTTGGTGGGCAGACGGGAAGGCTACACCTTC.

The V call is TRBV9, the J call TRBJ2-1; 11 positions match TRBD2. The CDR3 sequence is 15 residues long. The junction had 3 bases not matched to a gene; V was cut back by 4 bases and J by 3 bases. The germline V gene encodes CDR1 SGDLS and CDR2 YYNGEE. The CDR3 sequence is CASSSGLADYNEQFF. DNA of the CDR3: TGTGCCAGCAGCTCGGGACTAGCGGACTACAATGAGCAGTTCTTC.

In its sample, this clone was seen once. The chain employs TRBV12-3 or TRBV12-4 and TRBJ2-7; 7 positions agree with TRBD1. The J segment lost 6 bases and the V segment lost 6 bases, leaving 2 bases of the junction unmatched. This CDR3 contains 11 residues. DNA for the CDR3: TGTGCCAGCAGGGGGACAGCCGAGCAGTACTTC. It encodes CASRGTAEQYF.

V usage is TRBV20-1 and J usage is TRBJ1-1; D is uncertain. V dropped 3 bases and J dropped 4 bases, with 9 bases sitting between them. The CDR3 runs to 12 residues. CDR1 and CDR2 (germline): DFQATT, SNEGSKA (reference sequence). In DNA form, the CDR3 reads TGCAGTGCTAGTAAGCCTACCACTGAAGCTTTCTTT. Residues: CSASKPTTEAFF.

As for this clone: The junction does not match germline at one end; this may be a read error. The V call is TRBV7-7, the J call TRBJ2-1; TRBD2 agrees at 15 bases. This CDR3 contains 15 residues. Germline loops: CDR1 SSHAT, CDR2 FNYEAQ (reference sequence). The CDR3: CASSAGLAGGNEQFF. DNA of the CDR3: TGTGCTAGCAGCGCGGGACTAGCGGGAGGAAATGAGCAGTTCTTC.

J is TRBJ1-5 and V is TRBV28; 9 bases are a match to TRBD1. Trimming cost V 6 bases and J 5 bases; bases outside gene matches: 5. The germline V gene encodes CDR1 MDHEN and CDR2 SYDVKM. This CDR3 spans 14 amino acids. The CDR3: CASRSGQGYQPQHF. The CDR3 bases are TGTGCCAGCAGATCGGGACAGGGATATCAGCCCCAGCATTTT.

This clone has only one observation. The chain carries TRBV24-1 and TRBJ1-2; no definite D call. Germline V gene data show CDR1 as KGHDR and CDR2 as SFDVKD. The CDR3 is made up of 14 amino acids. The ends were cut back, 1 base at V and 4 bases at J, with 9 bases in the middle. DNA for the CDR3: TGTGCCACCAGTGATTTTCGTCTTTCCTATGGCTACACCTTC. Amino acid sequence: CATSDFRLSYGYTF.

The CDR3 coding sequence is TGTGCCAGCAGTTTATTCAGGGGACTAACTGAAGCTTTCTTT. It translates to CASSLFRGLTEAFF. This chain links TRBV28 with TRBJ1-1; tentatively, D is TRBD1 (6 bases). The ends were cut back, 1 base at V and 5 bases at J, with 11 bases in the middle. In germline, CDR1 is MDHEN, CDR2 SYDVKM. The CDR3 length is 14 residues.

This chain connects TRBV6-1 to TRBJ1-2; a weak D match, TRBD1 (5 bases). This CDR3 region has 17 residues. CDR1 MNHNS and CDR2 SASEGT come from the germline V gene. Deletions cut 1 base from V and 8 bases from J, with 23 bases between. CDR3 bases: TGTGCCAGCAGTGAAGAAAGCTCGGGGCGGCTAAGGGAGGGCTACACCTTC. This translates into CASSEESSGRLREGYTF.

The genes are TRBV18 and TRBJ1-5; D is possibly TRBD1 (6 bases). V lost 6 bases and J 4 bases, leaving 10 bases between the germline ends. Germline V gene lookup returns CDR1 KGHSH and CDR2 LQKENI. The CDR3 contains 13 residues. Here the CDR3 reads CASSPQGNQPQHF. The CDR3 bases are TGTGCCAGCTCGCCTCAGGGGAATCAGCCCCAGCATTTT. Drawing the rest from reference TRBV18 and TRBJ1-5, the complete variable domain is NAGVMQNPRHLVRRRGQEARLRCSPMKGHSHVYWYRQLPEEGLKFMVYLQKENIIDESGMPKERFSAEFPKEGPSILRIQQVVRGDSAAYFCASSPQGNQPQHFGDGTRLSIL.

V gene TRBV3-1 (or the pseudogene TRBV3-2) combines with J gene TRBJ2-7; a weak D match, TRBD2 (5 bases). Trimming removed 1 base from V and 2 bases from J, with 12 bases in between. The CDR3 loop spans 15 amino acids. Germline V lookup: CDR1 LGHDT, CDR2 YNNKEL (reference sequence). Written as DNA, the CDR3 is TGTGCCAGCAGCCAAGTCTCCAGCGGACCCTACGAGCAGTACTTC. Translated: CASSQVSSGPYEQYF.

The genes are TRBV3-1 (or the pseudogene TRBV3-2) and TRBJ1-4; D may be TRBD1 (6 bases). Trimming took off 4 bases at V and 3 bases at J, with 9 bases between the two ends. The CDR3 consists of 14 residues. Germline V gives CDR1 LGHDT, CDR2 YNNKEL (reference sequence). This CDR3 reads CASSRGAPNEKLFF. The CDR3 DNA reads TGTGCCAGCAGCCGGGGGGCACCTAATGAAAAACTGTTTTTT.

The chain uses TRBV28 and TRBJ1-5; a possible D gene is TRBD1 (6 bases). V was trimmed by 6 bases and J by 4 bases, leaving 13 bases between them. Germline V lookup: CDR1 MDHEN, CDR2 SYDVKM. The CDR3 runs 14 residues. DNA for the CDR3: TGTGCCAGCAGCCCCGTTAGGGGGAATCAGCCCCAGCATTTT. Amino acid sequence: CASSPVRGNQPQHF.